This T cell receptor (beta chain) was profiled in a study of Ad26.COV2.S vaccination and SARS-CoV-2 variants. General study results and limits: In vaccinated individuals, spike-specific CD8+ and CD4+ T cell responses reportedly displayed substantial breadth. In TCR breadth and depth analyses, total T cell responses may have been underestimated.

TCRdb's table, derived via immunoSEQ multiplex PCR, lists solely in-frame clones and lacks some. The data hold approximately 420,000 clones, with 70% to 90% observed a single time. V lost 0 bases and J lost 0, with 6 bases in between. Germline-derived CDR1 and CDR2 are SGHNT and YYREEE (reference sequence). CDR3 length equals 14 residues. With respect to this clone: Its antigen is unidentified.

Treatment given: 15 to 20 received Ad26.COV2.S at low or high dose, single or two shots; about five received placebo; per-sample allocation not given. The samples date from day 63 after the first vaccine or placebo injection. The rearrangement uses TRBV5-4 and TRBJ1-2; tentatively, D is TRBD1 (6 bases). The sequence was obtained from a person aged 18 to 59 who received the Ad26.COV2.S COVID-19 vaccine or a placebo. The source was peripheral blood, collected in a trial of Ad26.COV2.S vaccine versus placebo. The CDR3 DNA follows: TGTGCCAGCAGCTTGGAGGGGGCTAACTATGGCTACACCTTC. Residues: CASSLEGANYGYTF. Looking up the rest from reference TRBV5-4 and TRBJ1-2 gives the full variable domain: ETGVTQSPTHLIKTRGQQVTLRCSSQSGHNTVSWYQQALGQGPQFIFQYYREEENGRGNFPPRFSGLQFPNYSSELNVNALELDDSALYLCASSLEGANYGYTFGSGTRLTVV.